These 5 T cell receptor beta chains share one sample of origin, sequenced in a study of cytomegalovirus exposure and HLA in healthy donors. TCRdb keeps only in-frame clones here, not all; method: immunoSEQ multiplex PCR. Found here are 50,000 to 80,000 clones, roughly 96% of them singletons; the top ten hold about 6%. Sequences were obtained from PBMCs. Source of these receptors: a woman between 18 and 29 years old in good health and CMV-seropositive.

The chain uses TRBV27 and TRBJ1-1, with D possibly being TRBD1 (5 bases). The ends were cut back, 2 bases at V and 1 base at J, with 14 bases in the middle. CDR3 length: 16 amino acids. Germline loops: CDR1 MNHEY, CDR2 SMNVEV (reference sequence). The CDR3 spells CASSLGPRGWNTEAFF. Here the CDR3 DNA reads TGTGCCAGCAGTTTAGGGCCAAGGGGCTGGAACACTGAAGCTTTCTTT.

The V gene is TRBV19, the J gene TRBJ2-1; possible D gene TRBD1, 5 bases. CDR1 and CDR2 from the germline V gene are LNHDA and SQIVND (reference sequence). The length of the CDR3 is 12 residues. The V gene lost 3 bases and the J gene lost 9 bases, with 9 bases spanning the gap. CDR3 bases: TGTGCCAGTAGTATCGGACACAGTGAGCAGTTCTTC. Its protein is CASSIGHSEQFF.

This rearrangement joins TRBV5-1 to TRBJ2-7; 7 bases map to TRBD1. CDR3 length: 15 amino acids. V dropped 4 bases and J dropped 2; count of bases not matched to a gene: 9. Germline V gene lookup returns CDR1 SGHRS and CDR2 YFSETQ. The CDR3 DNA reads TGCGCCAGCAGCGGGACAGTCCAAGGGGCCTACGAGCAGTACTTC. Translating gives CASSGTVQGAYEQYF. Drawing the rest from reference TRBV5-1 and TRBJ2-7, the complete variable domain is KAGVTQTPRYLIKTRGQQVTLSCSPISGHRSVSWYQQTPGQGLQFLFEYFSETQRNKGNFPGRFSGRQFSNSRSEMNVSTLELGDSALYLCASSGTVQGAYEQYFGPGTRLTVT.

The V gene is TRBV5-4, the J gene TRBJ1-1; D unclear. Germline V gene lookup returns CDR1 SGHNT and CDR2 YYREEE (reference sequence). The CDR3 contains 14 residues. V lost 2 bases, J lost 0 bases, and 8 bases lay in between. For the CDR3, the DNA is TGTGCCAGCAGCTTCTCCGTCTTGAACACTGAAGCTTTCTTT. This gives the protein CASSFSVLNTEAFF. Full variable domain (remainder filled in from reference TRBV5-4 and TRBJ1-1): ETGVTQSPTHLIKTRGQQVTLRCSSQSGHNTVSWYQQALGQGPQFIFQYYREEENGRGNFPPRFSGLQFPNYSSELNVNALELDDSALYLCASSFSVLNTEAFFGQGTRLTVV.

The rearrangement links TRBV19 to TRBJ1-5; TRBD1 is a possible D gene (6 bases). Germline lookup yields CDR1 LNHDA and CDR2 SQIVND (reference sequence). V was cut by 3 bases and J by 5 bases, with 11 bases left in between. The CDR3 has 14 amino acids. CDR3 DNA sequence: TGTGCCAGTAGTATTACAGGGAACTATCAGCCCCAGCATTTT. Amino acids: CASSITGNYQPQHF. Full variable domain (rest looked up from reference TRBV19 and TRBJ1-5): DGGITQSPKYLFRKEGQNVTLSCEQNLNHDAMYWYRQDPGQGLRLIYYSQIVNDFQKGDIAEGYSVSREKKESFPLTVTSAQKNPTAFYLCASSITGNYQPQHFGDGTRLSIL.